One sample yielded the 2 T cell receptor beta chains listed below, sequenced in a study of T-cell reconstitution after alpha-beta-depleted transplantation in children. The library targeted TCRbeta and was prepared with unique molecular identifiers. TCRdb processed the PCR reads anew with MiXCR; each CDR3 protein has one entry. Here the sample spans about 610,000 distinct CDR3 sequences, 8% to 11% being singletons. Specimen: PBMCs from the stem cell graft donor, collected from the stem cell graft. These receptors originate from a human donor who donated a stem cell graft to a child with acute myeloid leukemia.

This sequence joins TRBV30 and TRBJ2-7; 7 bases fit TRBD1. The CDR3 is 14 residues long. The trim removed 2 bases at V and 2 bases at J, leaving 6 bases unmatched. CDR1 GTSNPN and CDR2 SVGIG come from the germline V gene (reference sequence). The CDR3, as DNA: TGTGCCTGGAGTTTATTGGGACAGACCTACGAGCAGTACTTC. Encoded protein: CAWSLLGQTYEQYF.

This clonotype has a handful of counts. This chain joins TRBV5-1 and TRBJ1-2; possible D gene TRBD1, 5 bases. Germline V gene sequence: CDR1 SGHRS, CDR2 YFSETQ. Trimming stripped 0 bases from V and 7 bases from J, with 13 bases between. This CDR3 is built from 14 residues. As DNA, the CDR3 is TGCGCCAGCAGCTTGGGGACGGGGGACCTTGGCTACACCTTC. It translates to CASSLGTGDLGYTF.